A selection of T cell receptor beta chains follows, all from one sample in a study of blood T cell repertoires in COVID-19. Assay: immunoSEQ multiplex PCR; the TCRdb copy retains only in-frame clones and omits some. The sample shows approximately 240,000 clones, around four fifths of them seen only once. The sample consisted of peripheral blood. These receptors were obtained from a woman aged 55 to 70 with active or convalescent COVID-19. Each CDR3 is given with its conserved first and last residue. A D gene is named only where the DNA matches it firmly. Clone size is given for some rows only: seen once, a few or many times, or a class if the clone is expanded.

V gene,D gene,clone size,J gene,CDR3 length,CDR3 DNA,CDR3 protein
TRBV7-2,TRBD2,-,TRBJ2-3,14,TGTGCCAGCAGGAGCGGGGGTAGTACAGATACGCAGTATTTT,CASRSGGSTDTQYF
TRBV2,-,-,TRBJ1-1,16,TGTGCCAGCAGCTCCCTCGCCGGGGGGGCGGACACTGAAGCTTTCTTT,CASSSLAGGADTEAFF
TRBV27,-,-,TRBJ1-5,16,TGTGCCAGCAGTTGGGGAGGAAAGGGGAACAGGCAGCCCCAGCATTTT,CASSWGGKGNRQPQHF
TRBV5-1,TRBD1,few,TRBJ1-1,14,TGCGCCAGCGGCGAACAGGGGGTCGACACTGAAGCTTTCTTT,CASGEQGVDTEAFF
TRBV6-1,-,-,TRBJ2-1,16,TGTGCCAGCAGTGAAGCTCGGGGGGCGGCCTACAATGAGCAGTTCTTC,CASSEARGAAYNEQFF
TRBV21-1,-,-,TRBJ1-2,15,TGTGCCAGCAGCCAACATGACAGGCTCCCTACGGGCTACACCTTC,CASSQHDRLPTGYTF
TRBV27,TRBD2,-,TRBJ2-3,15,TGTGCCAGCAGCCCTTGGGAGGGGAGTGCAGATACGCAGTATTTT,CASSPWEGSADTQYF
TRBV6-6,TRBD2,-,TRBJ2-7,15,TGTGCCAGCAGTCGACTAGCGGGAGGGCCTTACGAGCAGTACTTC,CASSRLAGGPYEQYF
TRBV19,TRBD2,-,TRBJ2-1,15,TGTGCCAGTAGTCTTAGCGGGAGCTCCTACAATGAGCAGTTCTTC,CASSLSGSSYNEQFF
TRBV11-3,TRBD2,-,TRBJ2-7,16,TGTGCCAGCAGCCTCCTCGCGACTAGCGGGGGATACGAGCAGTACTTC,CASSLLATSGGYEQYF
TRBV21-1,-,-,TRBJ2-1,17,TGTGCCAGCAGCAAAGCGCCATTAGCGGGAGTGGGAAATGAGCAGTTCTTC,CASSKAPLAGVGNEQFF
TRBV24-1,TRBD1,many,TRBJ2-5,14,TGTGCCACCAGCCCTCCGACAGGGTCAGAGACCCAGTACTTC,CATSPPTGSETQYF
TRBV4-2,TRBD2,-,TRBJ2-1,20,TGTGCCAGCAGCCAAGATCCCACTAGCGGGGGGATTCGGTCCTACAATGAGCAGTTCTTC,CASSQDPTSGGIRSYNEQFF
TRBV11-2,-,-,TRBJ2-2,19,TGTGCCAGCAGACCGCCCGAACCCCCTACTAGCCCCTGGGGCGGGGAGCTGTTTTTT,CASRPPEPPTSPWGGELFF
TRBV27,-,-,TRBJ1-2,15,TGTGCCAGCAGCCGCCTTGACACAGGTCTCTATGGCTACACCTTC,CASSRLDTGLYGYTF
TRBV6-1,-,-,TRBJ1-2,13,TGTGCCAGCAGTGAAGGGACAAGCTCTGGCTACACCTTC,CASSEGTSSGYTF
TRBV7-2,TRBD2,-,TRBJ2-1,17,TGTGCCAGCAGCCAACGGGCTAGCGGGGGTACCTACAATGAGCAGTTCTTC,CASSQRASGGTYNEQFF
TRBV5-4,-,-,TRBJ2-1,12,TGTGCCAGCAGCTTGGTAGCAACCCAGCAGTTCTTC,CASSLVATQQFF
TRBV5-1,TRBD2,-,TRBJ2-5,16,TGCGCCAGCAGCTTGCCCCAACTAGCGGGGGAAGAGACCCAGTACTTC,CASSLPQLAGEETQYF
TRBV6-5,-,-,TRBJ1-2,16,TGTGCCAGCAGTTATAACGGGGGGCGCCGTGGCTATGGCTACACCTTC,CASSYNGGRRGYGYTF
TRBV5-1,-,-,TRBJ2-5,15,TGCGCCAGCAGCCCTCCCCTCGACAGTCAAGAGACCCAGTACTTC,CASSPPLDSQETQYF
TRBV2,-,-,TRBJ1-2,13,TGTGCCAGCAGAGAACAGTCCTTCTATGGCTACACCTTC,CASREQSFYGYTF
TRBV29-1,-,-,TRBJ1-1,14,TGCAGCGTTGAAACAGGCCGTGGGAACACTGAAGCTTTCTTT,CSVETGRGNTEAFF
TRBV11-2,-,-,TRBJ2-7,16,TGTGCCAGCAGCTTAGATCCAGGGGAAGGCACCTACGAGCAGTACTTC,CASSLDPGEGTYEQYF
TRBV6-6,-,-,TRBJ1-1,12,TGTGCCAGCAGAGTCATAGAGGGCGAAGCTTTCTTT,CASRVIEGEAFF
TRBV15,TRBD1,once,TRBJ1-4,15,TGTGCCACCAGCAGAGCGGGACAGGGGTATGAAAAACTGTTTTTT,CATSRAGQGYEKLFF
TRBV20-1,-,once,TRBJ2-3,11,TGCAGTGCCTTACTCTTAGATACGCAGTATTTT,CSALLLDTQYF
TRBV5-5,TRBD2,-,TRBJ2-5,16,TGTGCCAGCAGCTTGGGGTTAGCGGGAATGAGAGAGACCCAGTACTTC,CASSLGLAGMRETQYF
TRBV11-3,-,-,TRBJ2-2,14,TGTGCCAGCAGCTTAGCCAGGGCCACCGGGGAGCTGTTTTTT,CASSLARATGELFF
TRBV28,-,few,TRBJ1-2,13,TGTGCCATCAGCATCGGACTCAAGGGAGGCTACACCTTC,CAISIGLKGGYTF
TRBV2,TRBD2,-,TRBJ2-3,18,TGTGCCAGCAGACGACTAGCGGGGGGGCTCACTAGCACAGATACGCAGTATTTT,CASRRLAGGLTSTDTQYF
TRBV5-1,TRBD2,-,TRBJ2-3,15,TGCGCCAGCAGTAGTAGCGGGGGGGTTCCAGATACGCAGTATTTT,CASSSSGGVPDTQYF
TRBV4-1,-,-,TRBJ2-6,18,TGCGCCAGCAGCCAAGGGCTCAGGGTTAGCTCTGGGGCCAACGTCCTGACTTTC,CASSQGLRVSSGANVLTF